This TCR beta chain comes out of a study of identical twins. The CDR3 totals 12 residues. Trimming stripped 2 bases from V and 12 bases from J, with 11 bases between. Germline V gene sequence: CDR1 MGHDK, CDR2 SYGVNS. Each CDR3 protein is one row after TCRdb ran MiXCR on the 5' RACE reads. The table has 1.5 million to 2 million distinct CDR3 sequences, roughly 35% seen once. The sample taken for sequencing was cord blood. This sequence originates from a newborn girl in good health. The rearrangement uses TRBV25-1 and TRBJ2-1; D ambiguous. This CDR3 reads CASSEGWYGQFF. The CDR3 DNA sequence: TGTGCCAGCAGTGAAGGGTGGTATGGGCAGTTCTTC.